This T cell receptor (beta chain) stems from a study of shared clonotypes between healthy human individuals. CDR3 length equals 18 residues. As for this clone: Its antigen is still unknown.

Study-level findings and limits: What rarefaction showed was incomplete sorted-subset sequencing despite large depth. The sharing of 5% to 5.5% of naive CD4 clonotypes was seen across a handful of donors.

The run depth of the assay was deep. Sequenced by immunoSEQ multiplex PCR; TCRdb stores in-frame clones only, minus some. The sample comprises more than 500,000 clones, around 96% of which are singletons, and under 0.065% rests with the top ten. The genes are TRBV21-1 and TRBJ1-3. TRBV21-1 is termed a pseudogene. Sequenced input: naive CD4+ T cells sorted from blood. The subset here: CD45RA+ positively selected. The sequence derives from a woman in her 30s in good health. The CDR3 loop is CASSKARRAESSGNTIYF. The CDR3 DNA follows: TGTGCCAGCAGCAAAGCGCGAAGGGCCGAATCCTCTGGAAACACCATATATTTT.